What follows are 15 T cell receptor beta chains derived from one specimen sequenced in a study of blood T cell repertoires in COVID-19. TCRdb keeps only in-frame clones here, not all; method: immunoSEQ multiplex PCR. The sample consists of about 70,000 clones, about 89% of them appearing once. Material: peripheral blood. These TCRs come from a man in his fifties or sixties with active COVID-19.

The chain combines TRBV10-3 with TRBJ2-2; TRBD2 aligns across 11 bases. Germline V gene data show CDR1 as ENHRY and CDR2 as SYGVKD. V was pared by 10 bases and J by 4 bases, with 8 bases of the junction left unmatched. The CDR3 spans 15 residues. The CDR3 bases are TGTGCCAGTGCTAGCGGGAGGACGAGCACCGGGGAGCTGTTTTTT. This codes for CASASGRTSTGELFF.

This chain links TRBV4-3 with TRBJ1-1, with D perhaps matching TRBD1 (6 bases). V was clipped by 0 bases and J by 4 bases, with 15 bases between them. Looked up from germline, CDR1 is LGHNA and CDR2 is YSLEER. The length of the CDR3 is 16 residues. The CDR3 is CASSQEGGSLGTEAFF. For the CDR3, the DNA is TGCGCCAGCAGCCAAGAAGGGGGAAGTCTGGGCACTGAAGCTTTCTTT.

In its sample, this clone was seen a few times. CDR3 loop: CASSLAAHSGNTIYF. The CDR3 DNA reads TGTGCCAGCAGTTTGGCGGCGCACTCTGGAAACACCATATATTTT. The rearrangement uses TRBV6-5 and TRBJ1-3; D gene unclear. Deletions cut 4 bases from V and 0 bases from J, with 10 bases between. The CDR3 has 15 amino acids. Germline values: CDR1 MNHEY, CDR2 SVGAGI.

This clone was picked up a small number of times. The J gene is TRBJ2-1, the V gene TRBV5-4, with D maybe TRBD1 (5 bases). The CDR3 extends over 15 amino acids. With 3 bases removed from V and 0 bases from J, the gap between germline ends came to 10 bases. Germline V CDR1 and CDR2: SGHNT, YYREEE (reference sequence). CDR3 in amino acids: CASSSYGHSYNEQFF. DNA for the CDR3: TGTGCCAGCAGCTCGTACGGACACTCCTACAATGAGCAGTTCTTC.

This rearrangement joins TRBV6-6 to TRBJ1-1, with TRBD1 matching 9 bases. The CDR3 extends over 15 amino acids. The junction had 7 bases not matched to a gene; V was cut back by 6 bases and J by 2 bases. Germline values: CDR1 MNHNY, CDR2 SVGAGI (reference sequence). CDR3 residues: CASRPGTGKNTEAFF. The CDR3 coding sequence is TGTGCCAGCAGGCCTGGGACAGGGAAAAACACTGAAGCTTTCTTT.

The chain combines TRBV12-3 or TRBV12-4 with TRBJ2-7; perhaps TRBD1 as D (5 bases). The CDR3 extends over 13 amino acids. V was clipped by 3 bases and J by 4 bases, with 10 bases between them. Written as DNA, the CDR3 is TGTGCCAGCAGTTTTGACAGCATATACGAGCAGTACTTC. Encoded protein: CASSFDSIYEQYF.

CDR3 amino acids: CASSSLDYTEAFF. CDR3 DNA: TGTGCCAGCAGCTCCCTAGATTACACTGAAGCTTTCTTT. This chain uses TRBV13 with TRBJ1-1; D is uncertain. This CDR3 has 13 residues. Trimming took off 4 bases at V and 3 bases at J, with 9 bases between the two ends. The germline V gene has CDR1 PRHDT and CDR2 FYEKMQ (reference sequence). Complete variable domain (other parts from reference TRBV13 and TRBJ1-1): AAGVIQSPRHLIKEKRETATLKCYPIPRHDTVYWYQQGPGQDPQFLISFYEKMQSDKGSIPDRFSAQQFSDYHSELNMSSLELGDSALYFCASSSLDYTEAFFGQGTRLTVV.

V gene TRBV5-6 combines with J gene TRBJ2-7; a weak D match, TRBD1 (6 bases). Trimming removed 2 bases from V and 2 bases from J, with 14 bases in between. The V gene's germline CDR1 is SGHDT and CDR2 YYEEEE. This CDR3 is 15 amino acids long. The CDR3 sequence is CASSLEGHLTYEQYF. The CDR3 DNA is TGTGCCAGCAGCTTAGAGGGACACCTGACCTACGAGCAGTACTTC.

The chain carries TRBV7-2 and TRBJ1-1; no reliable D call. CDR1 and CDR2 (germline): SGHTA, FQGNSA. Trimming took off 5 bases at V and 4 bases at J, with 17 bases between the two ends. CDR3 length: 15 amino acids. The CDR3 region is CASSAFGSAGTEAFF. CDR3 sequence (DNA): TGTGCCAGCAGCGCCTTCGGGTCAGCCGGCACTGAAGCTTTCTTT.

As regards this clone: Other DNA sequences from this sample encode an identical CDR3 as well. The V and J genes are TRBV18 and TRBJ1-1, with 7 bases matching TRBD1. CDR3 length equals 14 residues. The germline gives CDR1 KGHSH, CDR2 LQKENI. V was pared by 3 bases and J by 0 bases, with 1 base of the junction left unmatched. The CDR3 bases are TGTGCCAGCTCACCGCAGGGGGTGAACACTGAAGCTTTCTTT. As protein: CASSPQGVNTEAFF.

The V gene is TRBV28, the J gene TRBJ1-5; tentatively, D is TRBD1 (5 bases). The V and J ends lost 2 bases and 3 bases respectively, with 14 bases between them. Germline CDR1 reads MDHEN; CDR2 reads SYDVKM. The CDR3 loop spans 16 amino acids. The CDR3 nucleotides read TGTGCCAGCAGTTTAACCCGACAGAGGTTCAATCAGCCCCAGCATTTT. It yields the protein CASSLTRQRFNQPQHF.

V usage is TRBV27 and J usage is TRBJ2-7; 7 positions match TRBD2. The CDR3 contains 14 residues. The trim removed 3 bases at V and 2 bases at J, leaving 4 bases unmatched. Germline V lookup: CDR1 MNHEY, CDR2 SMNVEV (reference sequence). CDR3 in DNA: TGTGCCAGCAGTTTCTTAGCGGGCGCCTACGAGCAGTACTTC. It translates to CASSFLAGAYEQYF.

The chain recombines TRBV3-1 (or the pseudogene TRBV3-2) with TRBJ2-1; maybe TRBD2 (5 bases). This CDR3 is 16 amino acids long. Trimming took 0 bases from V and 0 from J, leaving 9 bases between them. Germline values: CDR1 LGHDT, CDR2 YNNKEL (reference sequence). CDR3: CASSQDSGSSYNEQFF. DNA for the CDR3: TGTGCCAGCAGCCAAGACAGCGGCAGCTCCTACAATGAGCAGTTCTTC.

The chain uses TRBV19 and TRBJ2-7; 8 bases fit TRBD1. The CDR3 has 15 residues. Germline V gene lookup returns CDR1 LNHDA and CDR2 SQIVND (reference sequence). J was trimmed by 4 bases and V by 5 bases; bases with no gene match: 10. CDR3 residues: CASSAGQGGSYEQYF. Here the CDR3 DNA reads TGTGCCAGTAGTGCCGGACAGGGAGGTTCTTACGAGCAGTACTTC. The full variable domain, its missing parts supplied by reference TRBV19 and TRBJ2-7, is DGGITQSPKYLFRKEGQNVTLSCEQNLNHDAMYWYRQDPGQGLRLIYYSQIVNDFQKGDIAEGYSVSREKKESFPLTVTSAQKNPTAFYLCASSAGQGGSYEQYFGPGTRLTVT.

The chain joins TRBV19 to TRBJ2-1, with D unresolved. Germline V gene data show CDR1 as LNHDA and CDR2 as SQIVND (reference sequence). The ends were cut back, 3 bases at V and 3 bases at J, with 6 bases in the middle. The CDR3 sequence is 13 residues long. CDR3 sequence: CASSIANYNEQFF. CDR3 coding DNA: TGTGCCAGTAGTATTGCGAACTACAATGAGCAGTTCTTC.